A single sample gave rise to the 10 T cell receptor beta chains below, sequenced in a study of human T cells and chemical hapten exposure. Time point described: pre-sensitization, week 0. Noted treatment: therapeutic diphenylcyclopropenone sensitization with weekly scalp DPC. TCRdb recomputed calls from the RACE reads with MiXCR, one row per CDR3 protein. The sample contains around 300,000 distinct CDR3 sequences, almost 8% of which appear only once. The sequenced sample was whole blood, obtained in connection with sensitization to the hapten diphenylcyclopropenone (DPC). The receptors derive from a man in his late teens or twenties with alopecia areata. Some clones in this sample may be carry-over from other donors' samples.

V gene TRBV29-1 combines with J gene TRBJ2-1; D call uncertain. V lost 4 bases and J 3 bases, leaving 13 bases between the germline ends. This CDR3 spans 14 amino acids. Germline V gene sequence: CDR1 SQVTM, CDR2 ANQGSEA. Written as DNA, the CDR3 is TGCAGCGTTGGCTCTGGCCTGGACTACAATGAGCAGTTCTTC. The encoded protein is CSVGSGLDYNEQFF.

In this sample, this clonotype turned up a few times. The chain joins TRBV7-9 to TRBJ2-3; D is possibly TRBD2 (6 bases). Germline V gene lookup returns CDR1 SEHNR and CDR2 FQNEAQ (reference sequence). The CDR3 contains 14 residues. V was shortened by 5 bases and J by 2 bases, with 11 bases between the two germline ends. CDR3: CASSRDWFTDTQYF. For the CDR3, the DNA is TGTGCCAGCAGCCGGGACTGGTTCACAGATACGCAGTATTTT. Supplemented by reference TRBV7-9 and TRBJ2-3, the full variable domain reads DTGVSQNPRHKITKRGQNVTFRCDPISEHNRLYWYRQTLGQGPEFLTYFQNEAQLEKSRLLSDRFSAERPKGSFSTLEIQRTEQGDSAMYLCASSRDWFTDTQYFGPGTRLTVL.

The gene calls are TRBV7-2 and TRBJ2-3; TRBD2 aligns across 7 bases. Germline loops: CDR1 SGHTA, CDR2 FQGNSA. CDR3 length: 15 residues. V lost 2 bases, J lost 1 base, and 3 bases stayed unmatched. Here the CDR3 reads CASSLFAGGTDTQYF. CDR3 DNA: TGTGCCAGCAGCTTATTCGCGGGGGGCACAGATACGCAGTATTTT.

This clonotype appeared many times. The V and J genes are TRBV5-1 and TRBJ1-5; unclear D gene. The CDR3 totals 15 residues. Germline CDR1 SGHRS, CDR2 YFSETQ. Trimming shortened V by 0 bases and J by 2 bases, and 9 bases separated the two germline ends. The CDR3 DNA is TGCGCCAGCAGCTTGGGGACGGTCGGCAATCAGCCCCAGCATTTT. As protein: CASSLGTVGNQPQHF. Full variable domain (outside the CDR3, taken from reference TRBV5-1 and TRBJ1-5): KAGVTQTPRYLIKTRGQQVTLSCSPISGHRSVSWYQQTPGQGLQFLFEYFSETQRNKGNFPGRFSGRQFSNSRSEMNVSTLELGDSALYLCASSLGTVGNQPQHFGDGTRLSIL.

This clonotype was seen a few times. The chain is built from TRBV6-2 or TRBV6-3 and TRBJ1-5; possibly TRBD1 for D (5 bases). The CDR3 totals 15 residues. V was trimmed by 6 bases and J by 0 bases, leaving 12 bases between them. Germline V lookup: CDR1 MNHEY, CDR2 SVGEGT. The CDR3 loop is CASSRDGYSNQPQHF. Written as DNA, the CDR3 is TGTGCCAGCAGCCGGGACGGGTATAGCAATCAGCCCCAGCATTTT.

Only a few counts were recorded for this clonotype. This chain connects TRBV7-2 to TRBJ1-1; D call uncertain. The CDR3 spans 16 residues. Germline V gene lookup returns CDR1 SGHTA and CDR2 FQGNSA. V was pared by 6 bases and J by 0 bases, with 17 bases between. The CDR3 protein is CASSRGGPVVNTEAFF. The CDR3 region has the DNA TGTGCCAGCAGTAGAGGAGGACCCGTGGTGAACACTGAAGCTTTCTTT.

This clonotype was detected only a few times. This chain uses TRBV29-1 with TRBJ1-1, with D uncertain. Trimming stripped 5 bases from V and 1 base from J, with 5 bases between. In germline, CDR1 is SQVTM, CDR2 ANQGSEA. This CDR3 has 11 amino acids. CDR3 sequence: CSVRSNTEAFF. CDR3 nucleotide sequence: TGCAGCGTTAGGTCGAACACTGAAGCTTTCTTT.

This clonotype was detected many times. This rearrangement joins TRBV7-2 to TRBJ1-4; weak D call: TRBD1 (5 bases). This CDR3 spans 15 amino acids. Looked up from germline, CDR1 is SGHTA and CDR2 is FQGNSA. Trimming removed 1 base at V and 8 bases at J, with 14 bases between. This chain's CDR3 is CASSLGGEINEKLFF. As DNA, the CDR3 is TGTGCCAGCAGCTTAGGAGGGGAAATAAACGAAAAACTGTTTTTT.

This clonotype occurred many times. The chain employs TRBV6-5 and TRBJ1-4, with D possibly TRBD1 on 5 matching bases. Per germline, CDR1 MNHEY and CDR2 SVGAGI. The CDR3 extends over 14 amino acids. Trimming removed 2 bases from V and 1 base from J, with 5 bases in between. The CDR3 region has the DNA TGTGCCAGCAGTTACGGGGGAACTAATGAAAAACTGTTTTTT. Translation: CASSYGGTNEKLFF.

V and J are TRBV4-2 and TRBJ2-5, with D possibly matching TRBD1 (5 bases). Deletions cut 0 bases from V and 2 bases from J, with 19 bases between. This CDR3 comprises 18 residues. Germline V gives CDR1 LGHNA, CDR2 YNFKEQ. The CDR3 loop reads CASSQDGMGPGRQETQYF. In DNA, the CDR3 is TGTGCCAGCAGCCAAGACGGTATGGGGCCAGGGCGACAAGAGACCCAGTACTTC.